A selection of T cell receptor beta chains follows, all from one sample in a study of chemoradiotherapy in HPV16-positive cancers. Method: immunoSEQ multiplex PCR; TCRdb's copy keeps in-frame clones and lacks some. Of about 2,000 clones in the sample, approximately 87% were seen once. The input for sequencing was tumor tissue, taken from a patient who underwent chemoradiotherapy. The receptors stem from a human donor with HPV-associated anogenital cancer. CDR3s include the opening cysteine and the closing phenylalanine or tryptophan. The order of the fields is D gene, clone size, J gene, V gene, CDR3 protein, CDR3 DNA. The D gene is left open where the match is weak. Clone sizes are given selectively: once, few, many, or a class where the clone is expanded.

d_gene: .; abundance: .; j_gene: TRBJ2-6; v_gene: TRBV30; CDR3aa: CAWSPGVEGANVLTF; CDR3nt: TGTGCCTGGTCCCCAGGGGTTGAGGGGGCCAACGTCCTGACTTTC
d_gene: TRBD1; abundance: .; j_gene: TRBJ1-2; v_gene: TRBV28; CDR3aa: CASRLSAAGGGYTF; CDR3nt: TGTGCCAGCAGACTGAGCGCGGCAGGGGGCGGCTACACCTTC
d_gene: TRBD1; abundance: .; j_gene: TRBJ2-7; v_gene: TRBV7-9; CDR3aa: CASSPMDRFISEQYF; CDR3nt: TGTGCCAGCAGCCCCATGGACAGGTTTATTAGCGAGCAGTACTTC
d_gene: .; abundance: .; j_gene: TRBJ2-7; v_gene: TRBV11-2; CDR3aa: CASSQDTIYEQYF; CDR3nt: TGTGCCAGCAGCCAAGACACCATATACGAGCAGTACTTC
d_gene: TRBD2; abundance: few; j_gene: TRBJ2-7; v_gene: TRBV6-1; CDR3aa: CASSEGTSGGAEQYF; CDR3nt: TGTGCCAGCAGTGAAGGGACTAGCGGGGGGGCCGAGCAGTACTTC
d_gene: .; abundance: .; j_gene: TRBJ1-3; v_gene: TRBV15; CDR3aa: CATSRDGGTAGNTIYF; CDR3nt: TGTGCCACCAGCAGAGATGGGGGGACGGCTGGAAACACCATATATTTT
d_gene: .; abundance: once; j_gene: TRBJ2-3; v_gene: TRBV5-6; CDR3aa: CASSTTQGPDTQYF; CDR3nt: TGTGCCAGCAGCACGACTCAGGGCCCTGATACGCAGTATTTT
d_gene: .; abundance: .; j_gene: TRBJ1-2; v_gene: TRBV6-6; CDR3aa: CASGSDANYGYTF; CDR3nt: TGTGCCAGCGGTTCGGACGCTAACTATGGCTACACCTTC
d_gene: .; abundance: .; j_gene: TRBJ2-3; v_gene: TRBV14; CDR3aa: CASSGEYSTDTQYF; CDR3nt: TGTGCCAGCAGCGGGGAGTATAGCACAGATACGCAGTATTTT
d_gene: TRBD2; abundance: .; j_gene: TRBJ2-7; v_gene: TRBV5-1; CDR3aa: CASSLEPAGDTYEQYF; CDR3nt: TGCGCCAGCAGCTTGGAGCCAGCGGGAGACACCTACGAGCAGTACTTC
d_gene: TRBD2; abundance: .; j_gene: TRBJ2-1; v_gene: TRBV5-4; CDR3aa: CASSRQSGGGNEQFF; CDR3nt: TGTGCCAGCAGCCGTCAAAGCGGGGGGGGGAATGAGCAGTTCTTC
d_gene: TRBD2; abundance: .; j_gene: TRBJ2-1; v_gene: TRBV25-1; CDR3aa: CASSVLGTSGKNEQFF; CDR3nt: TGTGCCAGCAGTGTTTTAGGGACTAGCGGTAAAAATGAGCAGTTCTTC
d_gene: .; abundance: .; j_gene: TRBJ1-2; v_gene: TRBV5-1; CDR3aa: CASSFGGEVWGYTF; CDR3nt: TGCGCCAGCAGCTTTGGAGGGGAGGTGTGGGGCTACACCTTC
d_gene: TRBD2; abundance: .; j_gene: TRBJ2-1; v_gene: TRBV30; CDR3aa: CAARAGGQGEQFF; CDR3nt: TGTGCCGCTCGAGCGGGGGGGCAGGGAGAGCAGTTCTTC
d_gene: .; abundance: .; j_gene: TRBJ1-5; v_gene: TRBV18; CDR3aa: CASSPGQINQPQHF; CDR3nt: TGTGCCAGCTCACCAGGGCAGATAAATCAGCCCCAGCATTTT
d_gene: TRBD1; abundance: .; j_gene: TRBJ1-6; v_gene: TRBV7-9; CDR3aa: CASSLQGDSPLHF; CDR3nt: TGTGCCAGCAGCTTACAGGGGGACTCACCCCTCCACTTT
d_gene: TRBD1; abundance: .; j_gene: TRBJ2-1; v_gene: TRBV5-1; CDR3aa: CASKWDSYNEQFF; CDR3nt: TGCGCCAGCAAATGGGACAGCTACAATGAGCAGTTCTTC
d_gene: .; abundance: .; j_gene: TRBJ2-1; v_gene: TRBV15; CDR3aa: CATSSSRGTDPPYNEQFF; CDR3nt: TGTGCCACCAGCAGTTCTCGCGGGACAGACCCTCCCTACAATGAGCAGTTCTTC
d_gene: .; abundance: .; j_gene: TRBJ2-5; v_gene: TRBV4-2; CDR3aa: CASSQGLIRQEETQYF; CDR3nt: TGTGCCAGCAGCCAGGGATTGATACGCCAAGAAGAGACCCAGTACTTC
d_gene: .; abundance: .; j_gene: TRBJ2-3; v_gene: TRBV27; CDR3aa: CASSLSGYTDTQYF; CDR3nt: TGTGCCAGCAGTTTATCGGGGTACACAGATACGCAGTATTTT
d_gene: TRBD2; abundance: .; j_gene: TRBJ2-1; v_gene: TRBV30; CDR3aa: CAWTQRGLAGGEQFF; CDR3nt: TGTGCCTGGACACAACGGGGACTAGCGGGAGGTGAGCAGTTCTTC
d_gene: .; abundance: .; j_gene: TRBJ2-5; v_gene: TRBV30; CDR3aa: CAWSRGWGETQYF; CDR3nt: TGTGCCTGGAGCAGGGGTTGGGGAGAGACCCAGTACTTC